This T cell receptor (beta chain) was identified in a study of T cell responses to AZD1222 COVID-19 vaccine. At the level of the study: Pooled together were second doses at about 4 or about 12 weeks.

As regards this clone: Its antigen is not known.

The study, taken as a whole, reports: Donors skewed white British and female; clonal diversity was possibly underestimated. Repertoires were sampled only after the peak T cell response. Spike-specific TCR breadth and depth grew following two AZD1222 doses.

Trimming took 3 bases from V and 0 from J, leaving 9 bases between them. The CDR3 has 16 residues. Germline V CDR1 and CDR2: LGHDT, YNNKEL (reference sequence). Some clones are missing from TCRdb's copy, which holds only in-frame ones; the method was immunoSEQ multiplex PCR. The sample shows 160,000 or so clones, 90% of them seen only once. The chain uses TRBV3-1 (or the pseudogene TRBV3-2) and TRBJ2-6, with D unclear. The sequenced sample was peripheral blood, obtained on day 0 of AZD1222 vaccination. The sequence derives from an adult in good health. For the CDR3, the DNA is TGTGCCAGCAGCCAGGGGTTGGTCTCTGGGGCCAACGTCCTGACTTTC. As protein: CASSQGLVSGANVLTF.